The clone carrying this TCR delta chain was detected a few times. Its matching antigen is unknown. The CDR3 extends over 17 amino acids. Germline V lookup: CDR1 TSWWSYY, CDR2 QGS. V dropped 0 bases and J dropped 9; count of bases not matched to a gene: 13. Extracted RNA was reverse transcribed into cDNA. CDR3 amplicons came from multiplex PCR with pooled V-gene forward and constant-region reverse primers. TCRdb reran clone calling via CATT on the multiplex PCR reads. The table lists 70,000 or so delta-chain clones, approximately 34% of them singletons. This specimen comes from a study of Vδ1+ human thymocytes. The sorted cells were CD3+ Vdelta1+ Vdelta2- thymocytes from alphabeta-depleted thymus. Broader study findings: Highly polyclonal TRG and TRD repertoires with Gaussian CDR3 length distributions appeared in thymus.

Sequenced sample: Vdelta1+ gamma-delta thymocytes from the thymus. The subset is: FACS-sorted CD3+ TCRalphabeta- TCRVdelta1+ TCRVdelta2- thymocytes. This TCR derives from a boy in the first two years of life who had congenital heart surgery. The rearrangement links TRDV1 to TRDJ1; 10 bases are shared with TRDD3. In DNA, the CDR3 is TGTGCTCTTGGGGAACTAAGTCCTTACTGGGGGATTTCAGAACTCATCTTT. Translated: CALGELSPYWGISELIF.